This is a list of T cell receptor beta chains from one sample in a study of T cell repertoires in cytomegalovirus infection. TCRdb reanalysed the reads using MiXCR and keeps one entry per CDR3 protein. Of about 530,000 distinct CDR3 sequences listed, about 30% are singletons. Sequencing input: PBMCs. These receptors all stem from a human donor in good health (CMV status not recorded). Some clones in this sample may be carry-over from other donors' samples. CDR3s include the opening cysteine and the closing phenylalanine or tryptophan. A D gene is named only where the DNA matches it firmly. Some rows mark clone size as missing; the rest say once, few, many or name a class of expanded clone.

d_call	clone_size	v_call	j_call	cdr3_aa	cdr3_nt
NA	NA	TRBV4-2	TRBJ1-2	CASSQDRVDDGYTF	TGTGCCAGCAGCCAAGACAGGGTGGATGATGGCTACACCTTC
NA	NA	TRBV7-2	TRBJ1-1	CASSTWYGGEAFF	TGTGCCAGCAGCACGTGGTATGGGGGTGAAGCTTTCTTT
NA	NA	TRBV4-3	TRBJ1-5	CASSQVRRVGSQPQHF	TGCGCCAGCAGCCAAGTCCGGAGAGTAGGTAGTCAGCCCCAGCATTTT
NA	NA	TRBV11-2	TRBJ2-5	CASSYIRQVQETQYF	TGTGCCAGCAGCTATATCAGACAGGTCCAAGAGACCCAGTACTTC
NA	few	TRBV10-3	TRBJ2-7	CAISESATSYEQYF	TGTGCCATCAGTGAGTCGGCCACCTCCTACGAGCAGTACTTC
TRBD2	NA	TRBV7-8	TRBJ2-5	CASSRKGGRIDETQYF	TGTGCCAGCAGCCGCAAGGGCGGGAGAATTGATGAGACCCAGTACTTC
NA	few	TRBV7-8	TRBJ1-6	CASSLELVYNSPLHF	TGTGCCAGCAGCTTAGAATTGGTCTATAATTCACCCCTCCACTTT
TRBD1	few	TRBV12-3/TRBV12-4	TRBJ1-3	CASSFTGDTSGNTIYF	TGTGCCAGCAGTTTTACAGGGGACACCTCTGGAAACACCATATATTTT
NA	NA	TRBV14	TRBJ1-4	CASSQDFQTATNEKLFF	TGTGCCAGCAGCCAAGATTTTCAGACTGCAACTAATGAAAAACTGTTTTTT
TRBD2	NA	TRBV19	TRBJ2-1	CASSIDFEGGPTYYNEQFF	TGTGCCAGTAGTATAGATTTCGAGGGAGGGCCTACTTACTACAATGAGCAGTTCTTC
TRBD1	few	TRBV4-1	TRBJ2-6	CASSQQPGQGIGKRANVLTF	TGCGCCAGCAGCCAACAACCGGGACAGGGGATCGGTAAGAGGGCCAACGTCCTGACTTTC
NA	few	TRBV10-1	TRBJ2-2	CASSTSLTGELFF	TGCGCCAGCTCTACATCCCTCACCGGGGAGCTGTTTTTT
NA	NA	TRBV12-3/TRBV12-4	TRBJ1-5	CASSGGVGGTVYQPQHF	TGTGCCAGCAGTGGGGGCGTGGGGGGCACGGTCTATCAGCCCCAGCATTTT
NA	once	TRBV20-1	TRBJ1-2	CSAHAQGGYTF	TGCAGTGCTCACGCCCAGGGCGGCTACACCTTC
TRBD2	NA	TRBV27	TRBJ2-3	CASNWRSSGTTDTQYF	TGTGCCAGCAACTGGCGGTCTAGCGGGACCACAGATACGCAGTATTTT
NA	NA	TRBV15	TRBJ1-4	CATSREKDNEKLFF	TGTGCCACCAGCAGAGAGAAGGATAATGAAAAACTGTTTTTT
NA	NA	TRBV4-1	TRBJ1-1	CASSQDPDTEAFF	TGCGCCAGCAGCCAAGATCCGGACACTGAAGCTTTCTTT
NA	NA	TRBV12-3/TRBV12-4	TRBJ1-1	CASRGGLMNTEAFF	TGTGCCAGCAGAGGGGGTCTAATGAACACTGAAGCTTTCTTT
TRBD1	NA	TRBV28	TRBJ1-4	CASRGGRSELFF	TGTGCCAGCAGAGGGGGCAGGTCGGAACTGTTTTTT